This T cell receptor (beta chain) was sequenced for a study of monozygotic twins with inflammatory bowel disease. This CDR3 has 14 amino acids. Germline V gene sequence: CDR1 SGHVS, CDR2 FQNEAQ. For every sample, eight separate reactions were used to make cDNA. Reanalyzing the 5' RACE reads, TCRdb keeps one entry per CDR3 protein, without DNA. Its table lists over 110,000 distinct CDR3 sequences. The J gene is TRBJ2-7, the V gene TRBV7-8; the TRBD1 assignment by TCRdb is unverifiable without DNA. Sequences were obtained from blood. The source is a human donor with ulcerative colitis or Crohn's disease, or a healthy co-twin of an affected twin (not recorded which). The CDR3 here is CASSSGTGQYEQYF.